These 13 T cell receptor beta chains share one sample of origin, sequenced in a study of tumor-infiltrating lymphocytes in primary liver carcinoma. Joint extraction of RNA and DNA used roughly 20-32 mg of bulk tissue that was unsorted. A constant-region primer served to make TCR beta cDNA from 500 to 550 ng total RNA. Three nested multiplex PCR rounds, a slightly modified ARM-PCR method, built the TCR beta libraries. Forward primers for TRBV1-TRBV30 and a C-beta reverse primer served the first two PCR rounds, at around 9 cycles each. TCRdb ran MiXCR on the multiplex PCR reads and lists one entry per CDR3 protein. The table lists more than 100,000 distinct CDR3 sequences, around 70% of them singletons. Sequenced: tumor-adjacent normal liver tissue. Receptors were obtained from a woman in her sixties or seventies with primary liver carcinoma and hepatitis B virus infection.

As concerns this clonotype: Because the CDR3 is missing its conserved closing phenylalanine or tryptophan, this is likely a read error. The chain couples TRBV28 to TRBJ2-1; D is ambiguous. There are 14 residues in the CDR3. From germline, CDR1 is MDHEN and CDR2 SYDVKM. The chain's CDR3 is CASSLVPTYNEQFY. The CDR3 nucleotides read TGTGCCAGTAGTTTAGTTCCTACCTACAATGAGCAGTTCTAC.

On this clonotype itself: Relative to the germline gene, one junction end is altered; a read error may explain this. The chain couples TRBV5-1 to TRBJ2-6, with 9 nucleotides matching TRBD2. The V gene's germline CDR1 is SGHRS and CDR2 YFSETQ. The length of the CDR3 is 20 residues. CDR3 in amino acids: CASSLRGLAGLFSGANALTF. CDR3 in DNA: TGCGCCAGCAGCTTAAGAGGGCTAGCGGGATTATTCTCTGGGGCCAACGCCCTGACTTTC.

About this clonotype: An end of the junction differs from the germline gene, which may be a read error. The J gene is TRBJ2-1, the V gene TRBV5-6; maybe TRBD2 (5 bases). The CDR3 spans 13 residues. From germline, CDR1 is SGHDT and CDR2 YYEEEE. CDR3 in amino acids: CGSSLRGINEQFF. The CDR3 nucleotides read TGTGGCAGCAGCTTACGGGGAATCAATGAGCAGTTCTTC.

Points on this clonotype: The junction differs from germline at one of its ends, possibly a read error. The gene calls are TRBV29-1 and TRBJ2-2; 11 positions match TRBD2. The CDR3 loop spans 14 amino acids. Germline CDR1 reads SQVTM; CDR2 reads ANQGSEA. CDR3 amino acids: CSIGTSGNTGELFF. Here the CDR3 DNA reads TGCAGCATTGGGACTAGCGGTAACACCGGGGAGCTCTTTTTT.

This clonotype was seen a single time. Sequence at one end of the junction differs from germline and may be a read error. The chain carries TRBV11-2 and TRBJ2-1; tentative D call: TRBD2 (6 bases). Per the germline V gene, CDR1 is SGHAT and CDR2 is FQNNGV. This CDR3 is built from 15 residues. The CDR3 loop is CASSLENGSVGEQFF. The DNA of the CDR3 is TGTGCCAGCAGCTTAGAGAACGGGAGTGTGGGTGAGCAATTCTTC. Combining the CDR3 with reference TRBV11-2 and TRBJ2-1 gives the whole variable domain EAGVAQSPRYKIIEKRQSVAFWCNPISGHATLYWYQQILGQGPKLLIQFQNNGVVDDSQLPKDRFSAERLKGVDSTLKIQPAKLEDSAVYLCASSLENGSVGEQFFGPGTRLTVL.

In this sample, this clonotype turned up a few times. One base away lies a much larger clone, so this may be a sequencing read error. The rearrangement uses TRBV4-2 and TRBJ2-3; possibly TRBD1 or TRBD2 for D (5 bases each). There are 14 residues in the CDR3. Germline values: CDR1 LGHNA, CDR2 YNFKEQ. CDR3 loop: CVSSQPEGPNTQYF. As DNA, the CDR3 is TGTGTCAGCAGCCAACCCGAGGGACCGAATACGCAGTATTTT.

In this sample, this clonotype turned up a few times. The rearrangement joins TRBV28 to TRBJ2-1; 9 bases agree with TRBD2. There are 16 residues in the CDR3. The J segment lost 5 bases and the V segment lost 8 bases, leaving 13 bases of the junction unmatched. Germline CDR1 is MDHEN and CDR2 is SYDVKM. CDR3 coding DNA: TGTGCCAGCCTTGGGGCTAGCGGGAAACTCCACAATGAGCAGTTCTTC. It specifies CASLGASGKLHNEQFF.

On this clonotype: A read error may explain this, as a much larger clone is one base away. Here the CDR3 DNA reads TGTACCTGGAGTGTAAGCGGGAGTCGGGAGCAGTACTTC. Protein: CTWSVSGSREQYF. The chain joins TRBV30 to TRBJ2-7; 8 bases agree with TRBD2. Looked up from germline, CDR1 is GTSNPN and CDR2 is SVGIG (reference sequence). The CDR3 covers 13 residues.

The J gene is TRBJ2-3, the V gene TRBV18, with TRBD2 as a possible D gene (6 bases). The V end lost 3 bases, the J end lost 2 bases, and 12 bases lay between the germline ends. The CDR3 runs to 15 residues. CDR1 is KGHSH, CDR2 LQKENI, per germline. In nucleotides, the CDR3 is TGTGCCAGCTCACCCCGGGACTCGTCCACAGATACGCAGTATTTT. The encoded protein is CASSPRDSSTDTQYF.

Of note for this clonotype: At one of its ends the junction is not consistent with the germline gene, which may arise from a read error. The chain joins TRBV6-5 to TRBJ2-1; D is unresolved. Germline CDR1 is MNHEY and CDR2 is SVGAGI. This CDR3 contains 14 residues. CDR3 in amino acids: CAGIPNLSYNEQFF. The CDR3 DNA follows: TGTGCCGGCATTCCAAATCTGTCCTATAATGAGCAGTTCTTC.

The chain couples TRBV11-2 to TRBJ1-1; D may be TRBD1 (6 bases). The CDR3 totals 14 residues. V was trimmed by 3 bases and J by 6 bases, leaving 14 bases between them. CDR1 and CDR2 from the germline V gene are SGHAT and FQNNGV. DNA for the CDR3: TGTGCCAGCAGCTTGAGCAAGGGGGATGCTGAAGCTTTCTTT. Amino acid sequence: CASSLSKGDAEAFF.

About this clonotype itself: A read error may be the cause here, since a much bigger clone is one base away. CDR3 protein: CASSLNRQGGTQYF. CDR3 coding DNA: TGTGCCAGCAGCTTAAACCGACAAGGGGGTACGCAGTATTTT. J is TRBJ2-3 and V is TRBV11-2, with D perhaps matching TRBD1 (6 bases). Trimming took 2 bases from V and 8 from J, leaving 14 bases between them. Germline V gives CDR1 SGHAT, CDR2 FQNNGV. This CDR3 has 14 amino acids.

This clonotype is medium-sized. The J gene is TRBJ2-4, the V gene TRBV4-2; 12 bases agree with TRBD2. V lost 0 bases and J lost 6; bases outside the gene matches: 15. CDR3 length: 20 amino acids. Germline loops: CDR1 LGHNA, CDR2 YNFKEQ. CDR3 nucleotide sequence: TGTGCCAGCAGCCAAGAGTCCCCTAGCGGGAGGGTAGGGCCAGGAAACATTCAGTACTTC. This translates into CASSQESPSGRVGPGNIQYF.